Included here is one TCR beta chain sequence, with context. The germline gives CDR1 MDHEN, CDR2 SYDVKM. The CDR3 totals 14 residues. The V end lost 7 bases, the J end lost 3 bases, and 16 bases lay between the germline ends. Using immunoSEQ multiplex PCR, the repertoire was profiled, and TCRdb retains in-frame clones only, with some absent. In the table there are 95,000 to 150,000 clones, over 75% of which are singletons. The data were taken from a study of blood T cell repertoires in COVID-19. Sequenced input: peripheral blood. The chain recombines TRBV28 with TRBJ2-7; D perhaps matches TRBD1 (7 bases). This receptor was taken from a woman of 80 years or more with acute or convalescent COVID-19. CDR3 coding DNA: TGTGCCAGCACCAGGGGGGACATCCTCTACGAGCAGTACTTC. This gives the protein CASTRGDILYEQYF.